These 8 T cell receptor beta chains came from one sample sequenced in a study of blood T cell repertoires in COVID-19. The data were produced by immunoSEQ multiplex PCR, yet TCRdb's version contains in-frame clones alone and is incomplete. This table has some 100,000 clones, roughly nine tenths appearing once. The specimen was peripheral blood. These receptors all stem from a human donor with active COVID-19. The donor label of this sample is uncertain.

This rearrangement joins TRBV10-3 to TRBJ2-5, with 11 positions matching TRBD1. This CDR3 spans 14 amino acids. CDR1 and CDR2 from the germline V gene are ENHRY and SYGVKD. V lost 6 bases, J lost 4 bases, and 4 bases stayed unmatched. The CDR3: CAISRGTGGETQYF. CDR3 DNA: TGTGCCATCAGCCGAGGGACAGGGGGAGAGACCCAGTACTTC.

V usage is TRBV9 and J usage is TRBJ1-4; TRBD1 might be the D (5 bases). CDR1 and CDR2 from the germline V gene are SGDLS and YYNGEE. The CDR3 runs to 15 residues. Trimming shortened V by 3 bases and J by 5 bases, and 14 bases separated the two germline ends. CDR3 DNA: TGTGCCAGCAGCGGTGGGACTCTGGGAAATGAAAAACTGTTTTTT. It translates to CASSGGTLGNEKLFF.

V is TRBV2 and J is TRBJ1-3, with 8 nucleotides matching TRBD1. There are 15 residues in the CDR3. The V gene end was trimmed by 4 bases and the J gene end by 4 bases; junction bases not matched to a gene: 6. From germline, CDR1 is SNHLY and CDR2 FYNNEI. CDR3 nucleotide sequence: TGTGCCAGCAGTGCGCAGGGGGCGGCGGGAAACACCATATATTTT. This translates into CASSAQGAAGNTIYF.

The rearrangement uses TRBV7-2 and TRBJ2-7, with 8 bases lining up with TRBD1. V was pared by 6 bases and J by 3 bases, with 7 bases of the junction left unmatched. The CDR3 contains 14 residues. Germline values: CDR1 SGHTA, CDR2 FQGNSA. The CDR3 sequence: CASSTGQGLYEQYF. For the CDR3, the DNA is TGTGCCAGCAGTACCGGACAGGGACTCTACGAGCAGTACTTC.

The chain employs TRBV4-3 and TRBJ2-3, with 12 bases fitting TRBD2. This CDR3 comprises 16 residues. Trimming cost V 0 bases and J 9 bases; bases outside gene matches: 7. Germline V CDR1 and CDR2: LGHNA, YSLEER. CDR3 region: CASSQDPSGGAETQYF. The CDR3 DNA reads TGCGCCAGCAGCCAAGACCCTAGCGGGGGGGCCGAAACGCAGTATTTT.

The V gene is TRBV15, the J gene TRBJ2-5; 11 bases align to TRBD2. Trimming cost V 2 bases and J 11 bases; bases outside gene matches: 4. In germline, CDR1 is LNHNV, CDR2 YYDKDF (reference sequence). The CDR3 runs to 13 residues. CDR3 in DNA: TGTGCCACCAGCAGACTAGCGGGGGGTAGTCAGTACTTC. Translating gives CATSRLAGGSQYF. The full variable domain, its missing parts supplied by reference TRBV15 and TRBJ2-5, is DAMVIQNPRYQVTQFGKPVTLSCSQTLNHNVMYWYQQKSSQAPKLLFHYYDKDFNNEADTPDNFQSRRPNTSFCFLDIRSPGLGDTAMYLCATSRLAGGSQYFGPGTRLLVL.

The chain joins TRBV3-1 (or the pseudogene TRBV3-2) to TRBJ2-3; TRBD1 aligns across 8 bases. The CDR3 is 15 residues long. CDR1 and CDR2 from the germline V gene are LGHDT and YNNKEL (reference sequence). The V segment lost 5 bases and the J segment 3 bases; nucleotides outside the gene matches: 7. CDR3 amino acids: CASSGQTGGTDTQYF. The CDR3 DNA reads as TGTGCCAGCAGCGGACAAACAGGGGGAACAGATACGCAGTATTTT.

V gene TRBV5-4 combines with J gene TRBJ2-5, with 10 nucleotides matching TRBD1. J lost 4 bases, V lost 5 bases, and 2 bases had no gene match. From germline, CDR1 is SGHNT and CDR2 YYREEE (reference sequence). CDR3 size: 13 residues. In DNA, the CDR3 is TGTGCCAGCAGGCGGACAGGGGGAGAGACCCAGTACTTC. Amino acid sequence: CASRRTGGETQYF. The full variable domain, its missing parts supplied by reference TRBV5-4 and TRBJ2-5, is ETGVTQSPTHLIKTRGQQVTLRCSSQSGHNTVSWYQQALGQGPQFIFQYYREEENGRGNFPPRFSGLQFPNYSSELNVNALELDDSALYLCASRRTGGETQYFGPGTRLLVL.